This T cell receptor (beta chain) was identified during a study of response to subunit inactivated influenza vaccine. The CDR3 has 13 residues. CDR1 KGHDR and CDR2 SFDVKD come from the germline V gene. The V end lost 0 bases, the J end lost 6 bases, and 4 bases lay between the germline ends. Findings and limits, study-wide: Authors suggested each seasonal flu vaccination may recruit only limited numbers of new T cells.

This clonotype showed up many times. Antigen: not known. From the RT-PCR reads, TCRdb called clonotypes with MiXCR, one entry per CDR3 protein. The table records 400,000 to 550,000 distinct CDR3 sequences, approximately 24% of them present only once. The chain links TRBV24-1 to TRBJ2-2; D is unresolved. This receptor was taken from a man aged 45-65 years who received an inactivated influenza vaccine. The sequencing used CD4+ T cells sorted from PBMCs, collected 4 to 6 days after vaccination. The CDR3 DNA follows: TGTGCCACCAGTGATTTGGTCTCCGGGGAGCTGTTTTTT. This sequence encodes CATSDLVSGELFF.